The rows below give T cell receptor beta chains drawn from one sample of a study of CD8 T cells in ankylosing spondylitis. From the 5' RACE reads, TCRdb called clonotypes with MiXCR, one entry per CDR3 protein. The repertoire holds under 250,000 distinct CDR3 sequences, with approximately 8% as singletons. Sequencing was performed on blood, either unsorted or a sorted T cell fraction (not recorded which). The source is a female donor with ankylosing spondylitis or in good health (not recorded which). Both conserved end residues are part of each CDR3. The D gene is left open where the match is weak. Rows give clone size only sometimes, using once, few, many, or a class for an expanded clone.

TRBD1	TRBV5-1	NA	TRBJ2-7	14	TGCGCCAGCAGCACCCCGGGACAGGAATACGAGCAGTACTTC	CASSTPGQEYEQYF
NA	TRBV20-1	many	TRBJ1-2	14	TGCAGTGCTGGGGGGCTCCCAAATAACTATGGCTACACCTTC	CSAGGLPNNYGYTF
NA	TRBV6-1	many	TRBJ2-1	13	TGTGCCAGCAGTGAAGAATGGGGCGATGAGCAGTTCTTC	CASSEEWGDEQFF
TRBD1	TRBV6-1	NA	TRBJ1-3	14	TGTGCCATTTTGGACAGGCCCTCTGGAAACACCATATATTTT	CAILDRPSGNTIYF
TRBD2	TRBV7-2	many	TRBJ2-1	16	TGTGCCAGCAGCCGGCGGACTAGCGGGATAACCGATGAGCAGTTCTTC	CASSRRTSGITDEQFF
TRBD2	TRBV11-2	many	TRBJ2-7	18	TGTGCCAGCAGCTTAGGGTCTAGCGGGAGGACGATCCAATACGAGCAGTACTTC	CASSLGSSGRTIQYEQYF
TRBD1	TRBV5-5	many	TRBJ2-7	15	TGTGCCAGCAGCTCACCGGGACAGGGTTTATACGAGCAGTACTTC	CASSSPGQGLYEQYF
TRBD2	TRBV29-1	many	TRBJ2-7	13	TGCAGCGCCCTAGCGGGAGGAGGGGGCGAGCAGTACTTC	CSALAGGGGEQYF
NA	TRBV7-9	many	TRBJ2-1	14	TGTGCCAGCAGCTTAAGCCTAGCGCACGCCGAGCAGTTCTTC	CASSLSLAHAEQFF
NA	TRBV6-5	many	TRBJ2-2	17	TGTGCCAGCAGTTACTCGCCTACGCGTCCAGCGTCCGGGGAGCTGTTTTTT	CASSYSPTRPASGELFF
NA	TRBV5-1	many	TRBJ2-7	15	TGCGCCAGCAGCTTGAGGGGCGGTTCTACCTACGAGCAGTACTTC	CASSLRGGSTYEQYF
TRBD2	TRBV4-2	many	TRBJ2-7	16	TGTGCCAGCAGCCAAGCCTCCGGGAGGGGGGTCTACGAGCAGTACTTC	CASSQASGRGVYEQYF
NA	TRBV20-1	few	TRBJ1-2	13	TGCAGTGCTAGAGATCGGTACTACTATGGCTACACCTTC	CSARDRYYYGYTF
NA	TRBV7-2	many	TRBJ2-2	15	TGTGCCAGCAGCTTAGTCTACCGGAACACCGGGGAGCTGTTTTTT	CASSLVYRNTGELFF
NA	TRBV29-1	NA	TRBJ1-1	11	TGCAGCGCCGAGGTGGGGACTGAAGCTTTCTTT	CSAEVGTEAFF
NA	TRBV30	many	TRBJ1-1	15	TGTGCCTGGACTACCTGGGCAGGGCCGAACACTGAAGCTTTCTTT	CAWTTWAGPNTEAFF
NA	TRBV7-2	many	TRBJ1-3	14	TGTGCCAGCAGCTCTGCCATCTCTGGAAACACCATATATTTT	CASSSAISGNTIYF
NA	TRBV15	many	TRBJ1-5	13	TGTGCCACCAGCAGACAGGGCAATCAGCCCCAGCATTTT	CATSRQGNQPQHF
TRBD1	TRBV20-1	many	TRBJ1-6	16	TGCAGTGCTAGAGACGGGACAGCGATAGATAATTCACCCCTCCACTTT	CSARDGTAIDNSPLHF
NA	TRBV4-3	NA	TRBJ1-1	14	TGCGCCAGCAGCCAAGGGTTACCGAACACTGAAGCTTTCTTT	CASSQGLPNTEAFF
NA	TRBV4-2	many	TRBJ1-5	14	TGTGCCAGCAGCCCGGACGGTATTAATCAGCCCCAGCATTTT	CASSPDGINQPQHF
NA	TRBV28	many	TRBJ2-2	15	TGTGCCAGCAGGTCCGGACAGAGAAACACCGGGGAGCTGTTTTTT	CASRSGQRNTGELFF
TRBD2	TRBV18	NA	TRBJ2-1	15	TGTGCCAGCTCACCGGGACTAGCGATCTACAATGAGCAGTTCTTC	CASSPGLAIYNEQFF
NA	TRBV20-1	many	TRBJ2-1	15	TGCAGTGCTAGACTTGACAGTCCTACCTACAATGAGCAGTTCTTC	CSARLDSPTYNEQFF
NA	TRBV11-2	NA	TRBJ1-5	13	TGTGCCAGCAGCTTAGGGGCCGATCAGCCCCAGCATTTT	CASSLGADQPQHF
NA	TRBV7-2	few	TRBJ1-6	16	TGTGCCAGCAGCTTAGCCCTCCTGGGTCTTAATTCACCCCTCCACTTT	CASSLALLGLNSPLHF
NA	TRBV5-6	many	TRBJ2-7	14	TGTGCCAGCAGCTCGCCGGAGCAGACGTACGAGCAGTACTTC	CASSSPEQTYEQYF
NA	TRBV6-6	many	TRBJ2-2	13	TGTGCCAGCAGTTACTCCCGGGACAGGGAGCTGTTTTTT	CASSYSRDRELFF
NA	TRBV11-2	many	TRBJ1-5	14	TGTGCCAGCAGCCAAGGGAGAGCCAATCAGCCCCAGCATTTT	CASSQGRANQPQHF
NA	TRBV5-6	many	TRBJ2-1	11	TGCGCCAGCAGCTTCAGCAATGAGCAGTTCTTC	CASSFSNEQFF
TRBD2	TRBV7-2	few	TRBJ2-1	16	TGTGCCAGCAGCTCCTTACTAGCGGGAGGGCCCGGGGAGCAGTTCTTC	CASSSLLAGGPGEQFF
TRBD2	TRBV6-1	many	TRBJ2-3	15	TGTGCCAGCCGAGTGCGGGAGGGTAACACAGATACGCAGTATTTT	CASRVREGNTDTQYF
TRBD1	TRBV6-5	many	TRBJ2-7	15	TGTGCCAGCAGTCACGGGGGACAGGGGTCGAAGGAGCAGTACTTC	CASSHGGQGSKEQYF
TRBD2	TRBV12-3/TRBV12-4	many	TRBJ2-1	16	TGTGCCAGCAGTTCCCCAGCGGGAGTGCCCATCAATGAGCAGTTCTTC	CASSSPAGVPINEQFF
NA	TRBV5-6	few	TRBJ2-2	15	TGTGCCAGCAGCTGGGGGCAGGGGCAGACCGGGGAGCTGTTTTTT	CASSWGQGQTGELFF
NA	TRBV6-1	many	TRBJ2-7	13	TGTGCCAGCAGTGAACGAGAGGCAACCGAGCAGTACTTC	CASSEREATEQYF
TRBD2	TRBV7-2	many	TRBJ2-1	16	TGTGCCAGCAGCTTCCCGGGACTAGCGGGAGAAGGTGAGCAGTTCTTC	CASSFPGLAGEGEQFF
NA	TRBV24-1	many	TRBJ2-3	14	TGTGCCACCAGCACAAACAGGGATACAGATACGCAGTATTTT	CATSTNRDTDTQYF
TRBD2	TRBV29-1	many	TRBJ2-3	15	TGCAGCGTTGAAGGCGGGAGAGAATTCACAGATACGCAGTATTTT	CSVEGGREFTDTQYF
TRBD2	TRBV30	few	TRBJ2-3	14	TGTGCCTGGAGTGTGGGTATGAGCGGGGGACCGCAGTATTTT	CAWSVGMSGGPQYF
TRBD1	TRBV5-1	many	TRBJ2-3	18	TGCGCCAGCAGCTTGCCCTCCCCCGGGACAGGGTCGAGAGATACGCAGTATTTT	CASSLPSPGTGSRDTQYF
NA	TRBV12-3/TRBV12-4	many	TRBJ1-6	13	TGTGCCAGCAGTGGAACGGGGAATTCACCCCTCCACTTT	CASSGTGNSPLHF
NA	TRBV7-2	many	TRBJ1-5	13	TGTGCCAGCAGCTTAGGGGCTAGGCAGCCCCAGCATTTT	CASSLGARQPQHF
TRBD2	TRBV24-1	many	TRBJ2-1	13	TGTGCCACCGGGACTAGTGGTAGCACTGAGCAGTTCTTC	CATGTSGSTEQFF
NA	TRBV20-1	few	TRBJ2-2	14	TGCAGTGCCGACAGGGGACTAGACACCGGGGAGCTGTTTTTT	CSADRGLDTGELFF
NA	TRBV7-2	NA	TRBJ2-7	15	TGTGCCAGCACCCCCGGAGGGGGCTTCTCCTACGAGCAGTACTTC	CASTPGGGFSYEQYF
NA	TRBV7-9	many	TRBJ2-5	16	TGTGCCAGCAGCTTGAAGACAGTTGGGTACCAAGAGACCCAGTACTTC	CASSLKTVGYQETQYF
NA	TRBV7-8	many	TRBJ2-5	16	TGTGCCAGCAGCTTTGAAGTAGGGGAAATGGGGGAGACCCAGTACTTC	CASSFEVGEMGETQYF
TRBD1	TRBV20-1	many	TRBJ2-1	12	TGCAGTACCGGGACAGTTTACAATGAGCAGTTCTTC	CSTGTVYNEQFF
NA	TRBV20-1	many	TRBJ2-5	12	TGCAGCCAACGATACCTGCAAGAGACCCAGTACTTC	CSQRYLQETQYF
NA	TRBV10-3	many	TRBJ1-4	15	TGTGCCACGTTATCGGGGGTAGTGGCTAATGAAAAACTGTTTTTT	CATLSGVVANEKLFF
NA	TRBV5-1	many	TRBJ2-3	12	TGCGCCAGCAGCTCTAATTTGGATACGCAGTATTTT	CASSSNLDTQYF
NA	TRBV3-1	many	TRBJ2-1	13	TGTGCCAGCAGCTTCCTACAGGGAAATGAGCAGTTCTTC	CASSFLQGNEQFF
NA	TRBV6-1	few	TRBJ2-7	15	TGTGCCAGCAGCCCCACAGGGCTAGCGGCCTACGAGCAGTACTTC	CASSPTGLAAYEQYF
NA	TRBV29-1	many	TRBJ2-5	14	TGCAGCGTTGAAGATTTCGCCGGCCGAGAGACCCAGTACTTC	CSVEDFAGRETQYF
NA	TRBV4-3	many	TRBJ2-2	17	TGCGCCAGCAGCCCGTATGCCCCCGGACTACGCGGCGGGGAGCTGTTTTTT	CASSPYAPGLRGGELFF
NA	TRBV19	many	TRBJ2-1	16	TGTGCCACCAGACCCCGACAGTCACCCTCCTACAATGAGCAGTTCTTC	CATRPRQSPSYNEQFF